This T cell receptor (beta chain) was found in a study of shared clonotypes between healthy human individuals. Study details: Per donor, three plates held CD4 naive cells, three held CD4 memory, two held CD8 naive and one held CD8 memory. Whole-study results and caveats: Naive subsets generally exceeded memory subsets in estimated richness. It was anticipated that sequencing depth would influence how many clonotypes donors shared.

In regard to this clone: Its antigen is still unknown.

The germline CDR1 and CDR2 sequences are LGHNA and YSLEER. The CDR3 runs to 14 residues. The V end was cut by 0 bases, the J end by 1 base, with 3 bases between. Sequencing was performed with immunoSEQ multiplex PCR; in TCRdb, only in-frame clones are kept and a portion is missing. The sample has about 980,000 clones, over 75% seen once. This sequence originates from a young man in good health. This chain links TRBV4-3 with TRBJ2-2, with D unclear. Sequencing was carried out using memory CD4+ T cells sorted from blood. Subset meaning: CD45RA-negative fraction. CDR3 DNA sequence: TGCGCCAGCAGCCAAGAAGGGAACACCGGGGAGCTGTTTTTT. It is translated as CASSQEGNTGELFF.